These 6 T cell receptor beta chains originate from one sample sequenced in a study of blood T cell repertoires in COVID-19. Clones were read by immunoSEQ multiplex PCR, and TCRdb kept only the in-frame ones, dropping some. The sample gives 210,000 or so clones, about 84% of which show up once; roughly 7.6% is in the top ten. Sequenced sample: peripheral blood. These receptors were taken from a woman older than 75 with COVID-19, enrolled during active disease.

The DNA of the CDR3 is TGCGCCAGCAGCCAAGGACATCAGGTGTCCCACGAGCAGTACTTC. It codes for CASSQGHQVSHEQYF. V usage is TRBV5-1 and J usage is TRBJ2-7, with D possibly matching TRBD1 (5 bases). In germline, CDR1 is SGHRS, CDR2 YFSETQ. The germline V and J ends were trimmed by 4 bases and 5 bases, with 19 bases remaining between them. This CDR3 has 15 residues.

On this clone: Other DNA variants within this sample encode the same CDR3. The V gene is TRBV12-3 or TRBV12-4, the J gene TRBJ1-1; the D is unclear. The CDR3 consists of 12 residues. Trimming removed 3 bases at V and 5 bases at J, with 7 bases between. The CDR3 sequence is CASSFSGTEAFF. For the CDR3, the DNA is TGTGCCAGCAGTTTCTCCGGGACTGAAGCTTTCTTT.

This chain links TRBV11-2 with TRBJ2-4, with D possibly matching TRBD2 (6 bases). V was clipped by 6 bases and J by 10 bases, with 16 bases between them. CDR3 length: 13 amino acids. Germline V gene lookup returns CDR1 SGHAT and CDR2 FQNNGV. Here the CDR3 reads CASSFPAGGIQYF. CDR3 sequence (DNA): TGTGCCAGCAGTTTCCCCGCCGGAGGGATTCAGTACTTC.

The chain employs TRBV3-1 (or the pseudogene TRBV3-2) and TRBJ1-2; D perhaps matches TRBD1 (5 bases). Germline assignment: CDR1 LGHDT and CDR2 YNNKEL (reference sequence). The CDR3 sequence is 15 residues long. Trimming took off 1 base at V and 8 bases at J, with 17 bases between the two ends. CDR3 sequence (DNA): TGTGCCAGCAGCCAAGTTGGGTGGCTCGGGGGGGGCTACACCTTC. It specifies CASSQVGWLGGGYTF.

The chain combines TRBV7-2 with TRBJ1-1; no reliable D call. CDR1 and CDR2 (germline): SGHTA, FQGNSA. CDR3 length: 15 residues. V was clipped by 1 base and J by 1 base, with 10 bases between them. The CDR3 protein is CASSLGAGRNTEAFF. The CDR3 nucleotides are TGTGCCAGCAGCTTAGGGGCAGGCAGGAACACTGAAGCTTTCTTT.

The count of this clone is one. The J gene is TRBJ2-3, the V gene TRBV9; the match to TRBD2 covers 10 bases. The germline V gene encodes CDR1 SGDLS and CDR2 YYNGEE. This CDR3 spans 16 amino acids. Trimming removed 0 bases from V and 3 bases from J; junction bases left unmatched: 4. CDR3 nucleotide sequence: TGTGCCAGCAGCGTAGACCTAGCGGGAGTGACAGATACGCAGTATTTT. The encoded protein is CASSVDLAGVTDTQYF.